This TCR beta chain was identified in a study of T-cell reconstitution after alpha-beta-depleted transplantation in children. Preparation of the TCRbeta library involved a method that used unique molecular identifiers. Each CDR3 protein is one row after TCRdb ran MiXCR on the PCR reads. The data hold about 980,000 distinct CDR3 sequences, with about 31% observed a single time. Germline V lookup: CDR1 MNHEY, CDR2 SVGAGI. Trimming removed 4 bases from V and 2 bases from J, with 8 bases in between. The CDR3 is 13 amino acids. The input for sequencing was PBMCs, mostly from graft donor cells, taken 360 days after TCRalphabeta/CD19-depleted stem cell transplant. The TCR originated in a boy less than two years old who had a stem cell transplant for SCID, so the T cells may come from the graft donor. This chain links TRBV6-5 with TRBJ2-5; D unresolved. CDR3 DNA sequence: TGTGCCAGCAGTTCTAGAACGCAAGAGACCCAGTACTTC. Translation gives CASSSRTQETQYF.